These T cell receptor beta chains were read from a single sample in a study of shared clonotypes between healthy human individuals. Sequencing used immunoSEQ multiplex PCR; TCRdb keeps in-frame clones, though not all of them. This sample has approximately 2.5 million clones, with 93% found just once. Sequencing used naive CD4+ T cells from PBMCs. The receptors stem from a man in his late teens or twenties in good health. Some clones in this sample may be carry-over from other donors' samples. The CDR3 runs from the conserved cysteine through the conserved F or W. D genes are given only for firm matches. Size tells how often a clone was seen (once, few, many) or the class of an expanded clone, and some rows leave it out.

j_call | v_call | clone_size | d_call | cdr3_nt | cdr3_aa
TRBJ2-5 | TRBV25-1 | NA | TRBD2 | TGTGCCAGCAGTGAACCGGGGACTAGCGGGAGAGATCAGTACTTC | CASSEPGTSGRDQYF
TRBJ1-1 | TRBV7-8 | NA | TRBD1 | TGTGCCAGCAGCCCCGCCGGGACAGGGGGCACTGAAGCTTTCTTT | CASSPAGTGGTEAFF
TRBJ2-6 | TRBV27 | once | TRBD1 | TGTGCCAGCAGTTTCCAGGGGGCTGGGGCCAACGTCCTGACTTTC | CASSFQGAGANVLTF
TRBJ1-3 | TRBV7-9 | NA | TRBD1 | TGTGCCAGCAGCTTAGATGGAAGGGGGCTTCGAAACACCATATATTTT | CASSLDGRGLRNTIYF
TRBJ1-5 | TRBV19 | NA | NA | TGTGCCAGTAGTGGCTGGAGACAATCTAGCAATCAGCCCCAGCATTTT | CASSGWRQSSNQPQHF
TRBJ2-3 | TRBV25-1 | NA | TRBD2 | TGTGCCAGCAGTCGCCCTAGCGGGAGCTCAGATACGCAGTATTTT | CASSRPSGSSDTQYF
TRBJ2-3 | TRBV5-6 | NA | TRBD2 | TGTGCCAGCAGCACAGGACTAGCGGGCCGGCGCCTGTATTTT | CASSTGLAGRRLYF
TRBJ2-2 | TRBV7-3 | NA | NA | TGTGCCAGCAGCAGCCAACCGGGGGAGCTGTTTTTT | CASSSQPGELFF
TRBJ2-7 | TRBV28 | NA | TRBD2 | TGTGCCAGCAACGACGGGAGCGGGAGGGCAAGATACGAGCAGTACTTC | CASNDGSGRARYEQYF
TRBJ1-5 | TRBV2 | NA | TRBD1 | TGTGCCAGCAGTGTCTTACAGGGGGGCAATCAGCCCCAGCATTTT | CASSVLQGGNQPQHF
TRBJ1-1 | TRBV5-4 | NA | TRBD1 | TGTGCCAGCAGCCGGGACAGGGAGTCTGAAGCTTTCTTT | CASSRDRESEAFF
TRBJ2-7 | TRBV5-1 | NA | TRBD1 | TGCGCCAGCAGCTTGGGGCCGGGACAGGGGGTCTACGAGCAGTACTTC | CASSLGPGQGVYEQYF
TRBJ2-5 | TRBV9 | NA | NA | TGTGCCAGCAGCGTAGAGGGAAGGGATGAGACCCAGTACTTC | CASSVEGRDETQYF
TRBJ2-7 | TRBV11-1 | NA | NA | TGTGCCAGCAGCTTCCACTACGAGCAGTACTTC | CASSFHYEQYF
TRBJ1-1 | TRBV11-2 | NA | TRBD1 | TGTGCCAGCGTGCGACAGGGTTCCCAAAACACTGAAGCTTTCTTT | CASVRQGSQNTEAFF
TRBJ1-1 | TRBV7-3 | NA | TRBD1 | TGTGCCAGCAGCTTGGGCAGGGGGTCCCGGGAAGCTTTCTTT | CASSLGRGSREAFF
TRBJ2-3 | TRBV6-1 | NA | TRBD1 | TGTGCCAGCAGTGGAGCGACAGGGGGGACCACAGATACGCAGTATTTT | CASSGATGGTTDTQYF
TRBJ2-5 | TRBV2 | NA | NA | TGTGCCAGCAGTTTATCAACCGGCCAAGAGACCCAGTACTTC | CASSLSTGQETQYF
TRBJ2-1 | TRBV5-1 | NA | NA | TGCGCCAGCAGCCTTTTGTTACCGGACTATGAGCAGTTCTTC | CASSLLLPDYEQFF
TRBJ2-1 | TRBV28 | once | NA | TGTGCCAGCAGTTTTACGGAGAGCTACAATGAGCAGTTCTTC | CASSFTESYNEQFF
TRBJ1-2 | TRBV27 | NA | TRBD1 | TGTGCCAGCAGCCTTTCCCCGGGACAGGGGGCGCATGGCTACACCTTC | CASSLSPGQGAHGYTF
TRBJ2-1 | TRBV4-1 | NA | TRBD2 | TGCGCCAGCAGCCAAGATAGCGGGAGGGCATACAATGAGCAGTTCTTC | CASSQDSGRAYNEQFF
TRBJ2-5 | TRBV28 | NA | TRBD2 | TGTGCCAGCAGTCCGACCCCAGGCGGGAGTGATCAAGAGACCCAGTACTTC | CASSPTPGGSDQETQYF
TRBJ1-1 | TRBV5-5 | NA | NA | TGTGCCAGCAGCCCCACGGGGGAAATGATGAACACTGAAGCTTTCTTT | CASSPTGEMMNTEAFF
TRBJ2-1 | TRBV15 | NA | TRBD2 | TGTGCCACCAGCCTACAAAGAGGACTAGCGGGAGAGGATGAGCAGTTCTTC | CATSLQRGLAGEDEQFF
TRBJ2-7 | TRBV28 | NA | TRBD1 | TGTGCCAGCACTTTGACAGGGACCTACGAGCAGTACTTC | CASTLTGTYEQYF
TRBJ2-7 | TRBV7-9 | once | NA | TGTGCCAGCAGCTTAGAGGTACCTACCTACGAGCAGTACTTC | CASSLEVPTYEQYF
TRBJ2-7 | TRBV7-2 | NA | NA | TGTGCCAGCAGCTTAGCCCCAGACATCTGGAGAGACGAGCAGTACTTC | CASSLAPDIWRDEQYF
TRBJ1-5 | TRBV29-1 | NA | NA | TGCAGCGTGGCCCCCGGGGGTGGGGGCAATCAGCCCCAGCATTTT | CSVAPGGGGNQPQHF
TRBJ2-2 | TRBV4-3 | NA | NA | TGCGCCAGCAGCCAAGTTAGCGGAAACACCGGGGAGCTGTTTTTT | CASSQVSGNTGELFF
TRBJ2-7 | TRBV19 | NA | NA | TGTGCCAGTAGTATAGATCGGGGCGAGCAGTACTTC | CASSIDRGEQYF
TRBJ1-4 | TRBV2 | NA | TRBD1 | TGTGCCAGCAATACCGACAGGGCAGCTAATGAAAAACTGTTTTTT | CASNTDRAANEKLFF
TRBJ2-7 | TRBV11-3 | once | NA | TGTGCCAGCAGCTTAGGACAGAGCTACGAGCAGTACTTC | CASSLGQSYEQYF
TRBJ2-5 | TRBV30 | once | NA | TGTGCCTGGGCTCCCTCTGAGGAGACCCAGTACTTC | CAWAPSEETQYF
TRBJ2-4 | TRBV18 | few | NA | TGTGCCAGCTCCCCGGACATAGCCAAAAACATTCAGTACTTC | CASSPDIAKNIQYF
TRBJ1-4 | TRBV4-2 | NA | NA | TGTGCCAGCAGCCACACAGGGTCCGATGAAAAACTGTTTTTT | CASSHTGSDEKLFF
TRBJ1-5 | TRBV6-6 | NA | NA | TGTGCCATTCAGGAGGGGTGGCAGCCCCAGCATTTT | CAIQEGWQPQHF
TRBJ2-2 | TRBV7-3 | NA | NA | TGTGCCAGCAGCTTATATAACACCGGGGAGCTGTTTTTT | CASSLYNTGELFF
TRBJ2-2 | TRBV28 | NA | NA | TGTGCCAGCAGAGTGGGACAGAACACCGGGGAGCTGTTTTTT | CASRVGQNTGELFF
TRBJ2-1 | TRBV7-9 | NA | NA | TGTGCCAGCAGCTTGGTGTACGGACAAAGAAGGGATGAGCAGTTCTTC | CASSLVYGQRRDEQFF
TRBJ2-1 | TRBV30 | NA | TRBD2 | TGTGCCTGGTGCGGACTAGCGGGGTACAATGAGCAGTTCTTC | CAWCGLAGYNEQFF
TRBJ2-7 | TRBV9 | NA | TRBD2 | TGTGCCAGCAGCGTAGCCCCGCTAGCGGGCTACGAGCAGTACTTC | CASSVAPLAGYEQYF
TRBJ1-6 | TRBV5-1 | NA | TRBD1 | TGCGCCAGCAGCGCAGACAGGGTAGGGTCACCCCTCCACTTT | CASSADRVGSPLHF
TRBJ1-1 | TRBV12-5 | NA | NA | TGTGCTAGTGGTTTGACGGAGAACACTGAAGCTTTCTTT | CASGLTENTEAFF
TRBJ1-1 | TRBV6-5 | NA | TRBD1 | TGTGCCAGCAGTTTATACAGGGGGATGAACACTGAAGCTTTCTTT | CASSLYRGMNTEAFF
TRBJ1-5 | TRBV7-9 | NA | TRBD1 | TGTGCCAGCAGCCCTGGGACAGGTAAGGATCAGCCCCAGCATTTT | CASSPGTGKDQPQHF
TRBJ1-6 | TRBV5-6 | NA | NA | TGTGCCAGCAGCCCTAGGGGGTGGAATTCACCCCTCCACTTT | CASSPRGWNSPLHF
TRBJ2-7 | TRBV25-1 | NA | TRBD1 | TGTGCCAGCAGTGACTACCCAGGGGGACAGGGATACGAGCAGTACTTC | CASSDYPGGQGYEQYF
TRBJ1-3 | TRBV5-1 | NA | NA | TGCGCCAGCAGCGGGGGATCAGGGTCGGGAACCGGAAACACCATATATTTT | CASSGGSGSGTGNTIYF
TRBJ2-3 | TRBV2 | NA | NA | TGTGCCAGCAGAGGACAGTTACATTCTAGCACAGATACGCAGTATTTT | CASRGQLHSSTDTQYF
TRBJ1-6 | TRBV5-4 | NA | NA | TGTGCCAGCAGCTTGGGGGGGGCCAATTCACCCCTCCACTTT | CASSLGGANSPLHF